Below, one TCR beta chain is given with its context. Its specificity is unknown. The data originate from a study of shared clonotypes between healthy human individuals. CD8 cells regarded as naive lacked CD45RO, were positively chosen for CCR7, and omitted terminally differentiated effector memory CD45RA+ cells. V was shortened by 0 bases and J by 5 bases, with 11 bases between the two germline ends. CDR1 is SGHNT, CDR2 YYREEE, per germline (reference sequence). The CDR3 has 14 residues. Using immunoSEQ multiplex PCR, the repertoire was profiled, and TCRdb retains in-frame clones only, with some absent. The repertoire has about 1,800,000 clones, about 94% of them found once; the top ten carry roughly 1%. Study outcomes and limitations: Naive CD4 clonotypes were shared across a handful of donors at 4.5% to 6.5%.

What was sequenced was naive CD8+ T cells sorted from blood. The genes are TRBV5-4 and TRBJ1-1, with D uncertain. This receptor was identified in a man in his late teens or twenties in good health. The CDR3 reads CASSLEGIGTEAFF. The CDR3 DNA sequence: TGTGCCAGCAGCTTGGAAGGAATCGGAACTGAAGCTTTCTTT.